This TCR beta chain was sequenced in a study of TIL therapy for anti-PD-1-resistant metastatic lung cancer. Study in general: Tumors had a median PD-L1 proportion score of about 6%. Most patients had lung adenocarcinoma. By whole-exome sequencing, median non-synonymous tumor mutation burden was less than 1.8 mutations per megabase.

This CDR3 spans 13 amino acids. V was pared by 1 base and J by 4 bases, with 7 bases between. Per germline, CDR1 MNHEY and CDR2 SVGAGI. Sequencing used immunoSEQ v3. Libraries were prepared by immunoSEQ multiplex PCR; TCRdb keeps only in-frame clonotypes and omits some of them. The sample contains about 60,000 clones, about nine tenths of which appear only once. This clone showed up just a few times. As for time point: pre-treatment sample, taken before nivolumab and TIL therapy. Sequenced material: blood, taken at baseline. The V gene is TRBV6-5, the J gene TRBJ1-2; D is ambiguous. The sequence derives from a person aged 25 to 85 with non-small cell lung cancer. The CDR3 bases are TGTGCCAGCAGTTACTACGGGATCTATGGCTACACCTTC. Translating it yields CASSYYGIYGYTF.